Sequencing of this TCR beta chain was carried out in a study of T cells in Graves' hyperthyroidism and ophthalmopathy. The CDR3 extends over 15 amino acids. From germline, CDR1 is SGHTA and CDR2 FQGNSA. After removal of 1 base from V and 4 bases from J, the junction contained 6 bases not matched to a gene. Findings of the study overall: Within blood appeared most thyroid clonotypes that had expanded above 0.001.

RNA transcripts gave rise to amplified TCR beta CDR3 regions. Researchers ran a first-round RT-PCR on the TCR CDR3 using the HTBI primer set. Via MiXCR, TCRdb re-called the multiplex PCR reads, giving one row per CDR3 protein. The sample holds under 400,000 distinct CDR3 sequences; roughly 20% are singletons and the top ten take approximately 49%. The study enrolled patients aged 18 to 65 with newly diagnosed hyperthyroidism of under 2 months' duration. Concerning this clonotype itself: No antigen is known for it. It may be a read error: a sequence one base away is much more abundant.

The chain employs TRBV7-2 and TRBJ1-1; 7 positions agree with TRBD1. The material sequenced was blood. The sequence was obtained from a woman between 45 and 65 years old with Graves' hyperthyroidism. The CDR3 DNA follows: TGTGCCAGCAGCTTAGTGGCAGGGGGGGCCACTGAAGCTTTCTTT. It encodes CASSLVAGGATEAFF.